The T cell receptor (beta chain) described here comes from a study of cytomegalovirus exposure and HLA in healthy donors. The PCR was carried out with 60 Vbeta primers and 13 Jbeta primers. TCRdb's table, derived via immunoSEQ multiplex PCR, lists solely in-frame clones and lacks some. The data show about 130,000 clones, over 70% seen once. Germline assignment: CDR1 KGHSH and CDR2 LQKENI. Trimming pared 1 base from V and 0 bases from J, leaving 12 bases between. CDR3 length: 16 residues. This chain uses TRBV18 with TRBJ1-2; D may be TRBD1 (6 bases). The source material was PBMCs. The origin of this receptor is a middle-aged woman in good health and CMV-seronegative. The CDR3 DNA sequence: TGTGCCAGCTCACCACAGACAGGAACGTCTAACTATGGCTACACCTTC. This translates into CASSPQTGTSNYGYTF. The entire variable domain, with the rest obtained from reference TRBV18 and TRBJ1-2, is as follows: NAGVMQNPRHLVRRRGQEARLRCSPMKGHSHVYWYRQLPEEGLKFMVYLQKENIIDESGMPKERFSAEFPKEGPSILRIQQVVRGDSAAYFCASSPQTGTSNYGYTFGSGTRLTVV.